These T cell receptor beta chains were read from a single sample in a study of T cells after yellow fever vaccination. TCRdb redid the calling of the 5' RACE reads with MiXCR, one entry per CDR3 protein. The sample gives a few hundred thousand distinct CDR3 sequences, 6.8% of which show up once; 15% to 20% is in the top ten. The sample here was PBMCs, taken more than 40 days after the first yellow fever vaccination. These receptors were collected from a man aged 18 to 35 who received the YFV17D yellow fever vaccine. Each CDR3 is given with its conserved first and last residue. D genes are given only for firm matches. Only some rows state a clone size, as once, few, many or a class for expanded clones.

J gene	V gene	D gene	clone size	CDR3 DNA	CDR3 protein
TRBJ2-7	TRBV5-1	-	few	TGCGCCAGCAGCTTGCTGACAGAGGGGGCCTACGAGCAGTACTTC	CASSLLTEGAYEQYF
TRBJ2-5	TRBV20-1	TRBD2	-	TGCAGTGCCCCGACCGGGACTAGCTGGGAGACCCAGTACTTC	CSAPTGTSWETQYF
TRBJ1-3	TRBV20-1	-	-	TGCAGTGCTAAGGGCGGGGCCTCTGGAAACACCATATATTTT	CSAKGGASGNTIYF
TRBJ2-7	TRBV7-2	-	many	TGTGCCAGCAGCCTCCTAGGACTTGGGGTCTCCTACGAGCAGTACTTC	CASSLLGLGVSYEQYF
TRBJ1-2	TRBV12-3/TRBV12-4	-	-	TGTGCCAGCAGTTTCGCCGTCACCTATGGCTACACCTTC	CASSFAVTYGYTF
TRBJ2-6	TRBV5-1	-	many	TGCGCCAGCAGCCTGCCCGGGGCCAACGTCCTGACTTTC	CASSLPGANVLTF
TRBJ1-2	TRBV7-8	-	few	TGTGCCAGCAGCGACAGGCCCTATGGCTACACCTTC	CASSDRPYGYTF
TRBJ2-5	TRBV5-6	-	few	TGTGCCAGCCGTGCTGGCTCTTTGGACCAGTACTTC	CASRAGSLDQYF
TRBJ1-1	TRBV6-2/TRBV6-3	-	many	TGTGCCAGCAGGCCTGACAGGAACACTGAAGCTTTCTTT	CASRPDRNTEAFF
TRBJ2-5	TRBV4-1	-	few	TGCGCCAGCAGCCACCCAGGGGGGGGAGAGACCCAGTACTTC	CASSHPGGGETQYF
TRBJ2-7	TRBV6-2/TRBV6-3	-	-	TGTGCCAGCAGTTACTCGAGGGGGTACGAGCAGTACTTC	CASSYSRGYEQYF
TRBJ2-1	TRBV5-4	-	-	TGTGCCAGCAGCTATGACAGTTATGGCAATGAGCAGTTCTTC	CASSYDSYGNEQFF
TRBJ2-2	TRBV7-2	-	-	TGTGCCAGCAGCTTATCCCGGGGGTGGATCGGGGAGCTGTTTTTT	CASSLSRGWIGELFF
TRBJ2-2	TRBV6-2/TRBV6-3	TRBD1	-	TGTGCCAGCATCTGGACAGGTGGTAACACCGGGGAGCTGTTTTTT	CASIWTGGNTGELFF
TRBJ1-2	TRBV12-3/TRBV12-4	-	-	TGTGCCAGCAGACAACAAGCAGGCTATGGCTACACCTTC	CASRQQAGYGYTF
TRBJ1-1	TRBV5-1	-	few	TGCGCCAGCAGCCCTTATATTGATACCACTGAAGCTTTCTTT	CASSPYIDTTEAFF
TRBJ2-2	TRBV5-1	-	many	TGCGCCAGCAGCTCGCTCCCGGGACAGAACACCGGGGAGCTGTTTTTT	CASSSLPGQNTGELFF